This record covers a single T cell receptor (beta chain). The J segment lost 5 bases and the V segment lost 0 bases, leaving 10 bases of the junction unmatched. The germline V gene has CDR1 SGHTA and CDR2 FQGTGA. This CDR3 spans 16 amino acids. The protocol was immunoSEQ multiplex PCR, while the TCRdb copy is restricted to in-frame clones and leaves out a portion. The sample comprises fewer than 4,500 clones, approximately 71% of which are singletons, and roughly 17% rests with the top ten. This sample was included in a study of high-grade serous ovarian cancer treatment subgroups. Tumor samples were obtained before definitive surgery or chemotherapy.

This TCR derives from a human donor with high-grade serous ovarian cancer. Input material: tumor tissue. V and J are TRBV7-3 and TRBJ2-7; TRBD2 matches 7 bases. The CDR3 DNA reads TGTGCCAGCAGCTTAACGTTGGGGGAGGGCCTCCACGAGCAGTACGTC. It encodes CASSLTLGEGLHEQYV.